This T cell receptor (beta chain) was sequenced in a study of T-cell reconstitution after alpha-beta-depleted transplantation in children. Overall study findings and caveats: Newly generated T cells supplied most T-cell counts and diversity one year post-transplant.

As it was prepared, the TCRbeta library received unique molecular identifiers. Each CDR3 protein is one row after TCRdb ran MiXCR on the PCR reads. The sample consists of about 510,000 distinct CDR3 sequences, roughly an eighth of them appearing once. This clonotype was detected once. Its specificity is unknown. Sequences were derived from PBMCs, mostly from graft donor cells, sampled 180 days after TCRalphabeta/CD19-depleted stem cell transplant. This sequence was found in a female patient aged 2-9 years who had a stem cell transplant for aplastic anemia, so the T cells may come from the graft donor.

CDR3 nucleotide sequence: TGTGCCAGCGGGGGGGAACGGTTCTTC. It translates to CASGGERFF. V gene TRBV7-9 combines with J gene TRBJ2-1, with TRBD2 identical over 7 bases. Germline loops: CDR1 SEHNR, CDR2 FQNEAQ (reference sequence). CDR3 size: 9 residues. Losses at the gene ends were 8 bases for V and 15 bases for J; bases not matched to a gene: 4.